The clone carrying this TCR beta chain has more than one count but fewer than ten. This entry comes from a study of cytotoxic CD8 clonotypes in ibrutinib-treated CLL. Repertoires were generated with immunoSEQ multiplex PCR, while TCRdb's copy carries only in-frame clones and drops some. The sample comprises approximately 150,000 clones, roughly 80% of which are singletons, and approximately 30% rests with the top ten. CDR3 length: 14 amino acids. V was pared by 7 bases and J by 4 bases, with 14 bases between. The germline V gene encodes CDR1 MNHEY and CDR2 SMNVEV (reference sequence). Material: PBMCs, obtained after 12 months of ibrutinib treatment. The chain links TRBV27 to TRBJ1-3; D unresolved. This sequence originates from a human donor with chronic lymphocytic leukemia. The CDR3 DNA is TGTGCCAGCACTTTGCACGCCGGGGGAAACACCATATATTTT. Its protein product is CASTLHAGGNTIYF.